The 29 T cell receptor beta chains below were found in one sample sequenced in a study of beta chain features in type 1 diabetes. These receptors lack a known antigen. Study-level findings and limits: Shorter TCRB CDR3s, moderately but significantly so, marked every one of the four CD4+ subsets in Type 1 diabetes patients.

Every isolated RNA sample was fully reverse transcribed, so sequencing captured expressed TCRB transcripts. Assay: immunoSEQ multiplex PCR; the TCRdb copy retains only in-frame clones and omits some. The sample carries over 600,000 clones, roughly an eighth recorded once. Specimen: naive CD4+ T cells from blood. These receptors came from a young man with type 1 diabetes.

The rearrangement links TRBV30 to TRBJ2-1, with unresolved D. Per germline, CDR1 GTSNPN and CDR2 SVGIG (reference sequence). The V end was cut by 1 base, the J end by 0 bases, with 16 bases between. The CDR3 totals 17 residues. CDR3: CAWSGARPPSSYNEQFF. The CDR3 coding sequence is TGTGCCTGGAGTGGGGCAAGGCCTCCGAGCTCCTACAATGAGCAGTTCTTC.

This clone was detected a few times. V usage is TRBV2 and J usage is TRBJ1-3; 7 bases fit TRBD1. This CDR3 is built from 13 residues. Germline V lookup: CDR1 SNHLY, CDR2 FYNNEI. V lost 7 bases and J lost 4; bases outside the gene matches: 4. CDR3 bases: TGTGCCAGCACTCGGGGACAGGGAAACACCATATATTTT. Its protein is CASTRGQGNTIYF.

The chain carries TRBV2 and TRBJ1-1; D gene unclear. Trimming shortened V by 8 bases and J by 3 bases, and 13 bases separated the two germline ends. Germline values: CDR1 SNHLY, CDR2 FYNNEI. The CDR3 spans 13 residues. The CDR3 region is CASLGTVYTEAFF. The CDR3 DNA follows: TGTGCCAGCTTAGGAACAGTTTACACTGAAGCTTTCTTT.

The table lists this clone with a few counts. The chain employs TRBV7-2 and TRBJ2-1; unclear D gene. The ends were cut back, 5 bases at V and 1 base at J, with 12 bases in the middle. The CDR3 consists of 15 residues. The germline gives CDR1 SGHTA, CDR2 FQGNSA. As DNA, the CDR3 is TGTGCCAGCAGCAACGGTCCGAATTCCTACAATGAGCAGTTCTTC. This encodes CASSNGPNSYNEQFF.

This clone was observed a handful of times. The J gene is TRBJ2-1, the V gene TRBV7-9; 11 bases align to TRBD2. The CDR3 extends over 15 amino acids. In germline, CDR1 is SEHNR, CDR2 FQNEAQ (reference sequence). Trimming removed 7 bases from V and 7 bases from J; junction bases left unmatched: 9. In DNA, the CDR3 is TGTGCCAGCACAGGGAGACTAGCGGGACGGAATGAGCAGTTCTTC. Translation: CASTGRLAGRNEQFF.

The chain has TRBV27 and TRBJ2-7; tentative D call: TRBD1 (7 bases). Trimming left V 4 bases short and J 6 bases short, with 16 bases between. The CDR3 loop spans 14 amino acids. Germline assignment: CDR1 MNHEY and CDR2 SMNVEV (reference sequence). As DNA, the CDR3 is TGTGCCAGCAGTTCCCGTCCAGGGGGGCCCGAGCAGTACTTC. Its translation is CASSSRPGGPEQYF.

This chain joins TRBV5-1 and TRBJ2-5; 9 positions match TRBD1. Losses at the gene ends were 0 bases for V and 2 bases for J; bases not matched to a gene: 2. The germline CDR1 and CDR2 sequences are SGHRS and YFSETQ. The length of the CDR3 is 15 residues. The CDR3 region is CASSLVTGGQETQYF. In nucleotides, the CDR3 is TGCGCCAGCAGCTTGGTGACAGGGGGACAAGAGACCCAGTACTTC.

In its sample, this clone was seen a few times. The V gene is TRBV11-2, the J gene TRBJ1-2; D perhaps matches TRBD1 (6 bases). CDR3 length: 14 amino acids. CDR1 SGHAT and CDR2 FQNNGV come from the germline V gene. V was shortened by 0 bases and J by 6 bases, with 11 bases between the two germline ends. The CDR3 region is CASSLDRTVNGYTF. The CDR3 coding sequence is TGTGCCAGCAGCTTAGACCGGACAGTCAATGGCTACACCTTC.

Only a few counts were recorded for this clone. CDR3 in amino acids: CASSFTTSGVPGETQYF. In DNA, the CDR3 is TGTGCCAGCAGCTTCACGACTAGCGGGGTCCCCGGGGAGACCCAGTACTTC. This rearrangement joins TRBV7-8 to TRBJ2-5; 11 bases fit TRBD2. V trimming: 3 bases; J trimming: 5 bases; junction bases outside the gene matches: 11. From germline, CDR1 is SGHVS and CDR2 FQNEAQ. This CDR3 spans 17 amino acids.

This chain connects TRBV28 to TRBJ1-5; D is ambiguous. CDR3 size: 12 residues. V was pared by 6 bases and J by 7 bases, with 10 bases between. The germline CDR1 and CDR2 sequences are MDHEN and SYDVKM. CDR3 sequence reads: CASRPHGQPQHF. The CDR3 bases are TGTGCCAGCAGACCCCACGGACAGCCCCAGCATTTT.

This clone turned up a few times. The rearrangement links TRBV10-3 to TRBJ1-6; 7 bases fit TRBD1. The germline V gene encodes CDR1 ENHRY and CDR2 SYGVKD. This CDR3 comprises 15 residues. V trimming: 8 bases; J trimming: 5 bases; junction bases outside the gene matches: 9. In nucleotides, the CDR3 is TGTGCCATCGGGTCCAACAGGGGAGATAATTCACCCCTCCACTTT. It encodes CAIGSNRGDNSPLHF.

The chain is built from TRBV9 and TRBJ2-3; D possibly corresponds to TRBD2 (5 bases). The germline gives CDR1 SGDLS, CDR2 YYNGEE. This CDR3 comprises 16 residues. Trimming removed 4 bases at V and 0 bases at J, with 15 bases between. The CDR3 DNA reads as TGTGCCAGCAGCCCATCCCGCGGAGGTAGCACAGATACGCAGTATTTT. Translation: CASSPSRGGSTDTQYF.

This clone was detected only a few times. The chain joins TRBV6-1 to TRBJ1-5; a possible D gene is TRBD1 (5 bases). The CDR3 has 16 amino acids. The V gene lost 4 bases and the J gene lost 5 bases, with 18 bases spanning the gap. CDR1 and CDR2 (germline): MNHNS, SASEGT. The DNA for the CDR3 is TGTGCCAGCAGTGGAGTCCAGACGATGGGGCATCAGCCCCAGCATTTT. This encodes CASSGVQTMGHQPQHF.

This clone has a handful of counts. A read error may account for a junction end that differs from germline. The rearrangement links TRBV13 to TRBJ1-4; D not resolved. The CDR3 spans 14 residues. CDR1 is PRHDT and CDR2 is FYEKMQ in the germline V gene (reference sequence). CDR3 residues: CASNLTATNEKLFF. CDR3 DNA: TGTGCCAGCAACTTAACCGCAACTAATGAAAAACTGTTTTTT. The full variable domain, with the rest looked up from reference TRBV13 and TRBJ1-4, is AAGVIQSPRHLIKEKRETATLKCYPIPRHDTVYWYQQGPGQDPQFLISFYEKMQSDKGSIPDRFSAQQFSDYHSELNMSSLELGDSALYFCASNLTATNEKLFFGSGTQLSVL.

V gene TRBV9 combines with J gene TRBJ2-2; no clear D. Germline assignment: CDR1 SGDLS and CDR2 YYNGEE. Trimming took 0 bases from V and 7 from J, leaving 10 bases between them. The CDR3 contains 14 residues. CDR3 DNA: TGTGCCAGCAGCGTAGTTTCAGCAGGCGGGGAGCTGTTTTTT. Amino acid sequence: CASSVVSAGGELFF.

In this sample, this clone turned up a few times. The CDR3 DNA reads TGCAGCGTTGGGGGCCAGAGTGGACCCTACGAGCAGTACTTC. It yields the protein CSVGGQSGPYEQYF. The genes are TRBV29-1 and TRBJ2-7; the D gene is possibly TRBD1 (5 bases). The germline V gene has CDR1 SQVTM and CDR2 ANQGSEA. This CDR3 comprises 14 residues. The germline V and J ends were trimmed by 4 bases and 2 bases, with 15 bases remaining between them.

This clone turned up a few times. The chain links TRBV2 to TRBJ2-6; possibly TRBD1 for D (5 bases). Germline-derived CDR1 and CDR2 are SNHLY and FYNNEI. Deletions cut 4 bases from V and 2 bases from J, with 15 bases between. The CDR3 is made up of 17 amino acids. CDR3 sequence (DNA): TGTGCCAGCAGTGTTAATAGGGGAACAACTGGGGCCAACGTCCTGACTTTC. Translated, it gives CASSVNRGTTGANVLTF.

The chain is built from TRBV27 and TRBJ2-7, with 7 bases fitting TRBD1. The CDR3 covers 16 residues. Germline CDR1 is MNHEY and CDR2 is SMNVEV (reference sequence). Trimming removed 5 bases from V and 0 bases from J; junction bases left unmatched: 10. Here the CDR3 reads CASSPYGGQDSYEQYF. CDR3 nucleotide sequence: TGTGCCAGCAGTCCTTACGGAGGACAGGACTCCTACGAGCAGTACTTC.

J is TRBJ1-6 and V is TRBV25-1; D call uncertain. This CDR3 contains 16 residues. V was cut by 0 bases and J by 2 bases, with 8 bases left in between. Germline-derived CDR1 and CDR2 are MGHDK and SYGVNS. The CDR3 nucleotides read TGTGCCAGCAGTGAATATACCCGGACCTATAATTCACCCCTCCACTTT. This sequence encodes CASSEYTRTYNSPLHF.

This chain joins TRBV2 and TRBJ2-2; TRBD2 matches at 12 bases. Germline V gene sequence: CDR1 SNHLY, CDR2 FYNNEI. The CDR3 length is 16 residues. Trimming took 4 bases from V and 1 from J; bases not matched to a gene: 1. CDR3 in DNA: TGTGCCAGCAGTGGACTAGCGGGGGAGAACACCGGGGAGCTGTTTTTT. It specifies CASSGLAGENTGELFF.

This clone showed up just a few times. The chain carries TRBV27 and TRBJ1-2; perhaps TRBD1 as D (5 bases). V lost 4 bases to trimming and J lost 4 bases, with 22 bases between them. This CDR3 has 17 residues. Germline V CDR1 and CDR2: MNHEY, SMNVEV (reference sequence). The CDR3, as DNA: TGTGCCAGCAGTTCCCGGGGCGGAGGGCGAGGAGTCTATGGCTACACCTTC. The encoded protein is CASSSRGGGRGVYGYTF.

The chain uses TRBV7-9 and TRBJ1-6; 8 bases are shared with TRBD1. The J segment lost 4 bases and the V segment lost 10 bases, leaving 9 bases of the junction unmatched. Germline V gene lookup returns CDR1 SEHNR and CDR2 FQNEAQ (reference sequence). The CDR3 extends over 15 amino acids. CDR3 bases: TGTGCCACTACAGACAGGGGCGGATATAATTCACCCCTCCACTTT. It codes for CATTDRGGYNSPLHF.

The J gene is TRBJ1-2, the V gene TRBV9, with D tentatively TRBD1 (5 bases). The germline V gene encodes CDR1 SGDLS and CDR2 YYNGEE. V lost 0 bases and J lost 0, with 9 bases in between. CDR3 size: 15 residues. CDR3 coding DNA: TGTGCCAGCAGCGTAGATGCAGGGCCTAACTATGGCTACACCTTC. Its translation is CASSVDAGPNYGYTF.

The chain uses TRBV19 and TRBJ2-5; D possibly corresponds to TRBD2 (6 bases). CDR3 length: 14 amino acids. V lost 0 bases and J 4 bases, leaving 9 bases between the germline ends. The germline V gene has CDR1 LNHDA and CDR2 SQIVND (reference sequence). The CDR3 region has the DNA TGTGCCAGTAGTATAGATCGGGGGACAGAGACCCAGTACTTC. Protein sequence: CASSIDRGTETQYF.

About this clone itself: The junction departs from the called germline gene at one end, perhaps through a read error. The V and J genes are TRBV7-7 and TRBJ2-3; 7 bases match TRBD2. CDR1 and CDR2 from the germline V gene are SSHAT and FNYEAQ (reference sequence). The CDR3 contains 16 residues. CDR3 protein: CASSPGLAVSTDTQYF. DNA for the CDR3: TGTGCTAGCAGCCCCGGGCTAGCGGTTAGCACAGATACGCAGTATTTT.

The rearrangement links TRBV29-1 to TRBJ2-3, with D possibly TRBD1 on 6 matching bases. V lost 3 bases to trimming and J lost 4 bases, with 11 bases between them. The CDR3 totals 13 residues. CDR1 and CDR2 from the germline V gene are SQVTM and ANQGSEA. This chain's CDR3 is CSVDGTLSDTQYF. The DNA for the CDR3 is TGCAGCGTTGACGGGACACTTTCAGATACGCAGTATTTT.

In the case of this clone: Additional DNA sequences in this sample encode the identical CDR3. The V and J genes are TRBV4-3 and TRBJ2-1, with D possibly TRBD1 on 5 matching bases. The CDR3 loop spans 14 amino acids. V was trimmed by 1 base and J by 4 bases, leaving 8 bases between them. Germline CDR1 is LGHNA and CDR2 is YSLEER. CDR3 DNA sequence: TGCGCCAGCAGCCAAGGGGGCCCGTACAATGAGCAGTTCTTC. Its translation is CASSQGGPYNEQFF.

This clone was found a few times. The chain carries TRBV15 and TRBJ2-1; 7 bases align to TRBD2. Germline loops: CDR1 LNHNV, CDR2 YYDKDF (reference sequence). The J segment lost 0 bases and the V segment lost 2 bases, leaving 4 bases of the junction unmatched. This CDR3 is built from 16 residues. The CDR3, as DNA: TGTGCCACCAGCAGATCCTGGGGGGGCTCCTACAATGAGCAGTTCTTC. It specifies CATSRSWGGSYNEQFF.

This clone has a single count. The chain couples TRBV5-1 to TRBJ2-1; unclear D gene. With 0 bases removed from V and 3 bases from J, the gap between germline ends came to 16 bases. Germline V gene data show CDR1 as SGHRS and CDR2 as YFSETQ. The CDR3 has 17 residues. CDR3 amino acids: CASSLARSLIYYNEQFF. In nucleotides, the CDR3 is TGCGCCAGCAGCTTGGCCAGGTCCCTGATTTACTACAATGAGCAGTTCTTC. Full variable domain (outside the CDR3, taken from reference TRBV5-1 and TRBJ2-1): KAGVTQTPRYLIKTRGQQVTLSCSPISGHRSVSWYQQTPGQGLQFLFEYFSETQRNKGNFPGRFSGRQFSNSRSEMNVSTLELGDSALYLCASSLARSLIYYNEQFFGPGTRLTVL.